These 28 T cell receptor beta chains were all obtained from the same sample, sequenced in a study of OX40 agonist ivuxolimab in advanced cancers. TCRdb keeps only in-frame clones here, not all; method: immunoSEQ multiplex PCR. Altogether about 77,000 clones are present, roughly nine tenths being singletons, with the ten largest covering roughly 4.9%. The specimen was CD4+ or CD8+ T cells sorted from blood, collected in a trial of the OX40 agonist ivuxolimab. These receptors were collected from an adult with an advanced solid tumor such as melanoma, head and neck, liver or kidney cancer.

The rearrangement joins TRBV2 to TRBJ2-2, with 11 bases that match TRBD2. CDR3 length: 14 residues. V lost 10 bases and J lost 1; bases outside the gene matches: 2. From germline, CDR1 is SNHLY and CDR2 FYNNEI. The CDR3 region is CAIGTSGNTGELFF. Here the CDR3 DNA reads TGTGCCATCGGGACTAGCGGGAACACCGGGGAGCTGTTTTTT.

This chain links TRBV27 with TRBJ1-5, with unresolved D. There are 14 residues in the CDR3. Trimming stripped 8 bases from V and 4 bases from J, with 15 bases between. Germline lookup yields CDR1 MNHEY and CDR2 SMNVEV (reference sequence). The CDR3 DNA follows: TGTGCCAGCGAGCTCGGCGGACCTAATCAGCCCCAGCATTTT. Protein sequence: CASELGGPNQPQHF.

This clone was recorded a few times. The chain joins TRBV18 to TRBJ1-3, with D unresolved. The germline gives CDR1 KGHSH, CDR2 LQKENI. V was shortened by 2 bases and J by 1 base, with 9 bases between the two germline ends. The CDR3 loop spans 15 amino acids. CDR3 loop: CASSPTSRSGNTIYF. DNA of the CDR3: TGTGCCAGCTCACCAACTTCAAGATCTGGAAACACCATATATTTT. The entire variable domain, with the rest obtained from reference TRBV18 and TRBJ1-3, is as follows: NAGVMQNPRHLVRRRGQEARLRCSPMKGHSHVYWYRQLPEEGLKFMVYLQKENIIDESGMPKERFSAEFPKEGPSILRIQQVVRGDSAAYFCASSPTSRSGNTIYFGEGSWLTVV.

This sequence joins TRBV7-2 and TRBJ1-2; no definite D call. Germline V gene lookup returns CDR1 SGHTA and CDR2 FQGNSA. The CDR3 has 12 residues. V shed 6 bases and J shed 8 bases, with 13 bases lying between them. CDR3 amino acids: CASSTDLPGYTF. The CDR3 region has the DNA TGTGCCAGCAGTACCGACCTGCCGGGCTACACCTTC. Together with reference TRBV7-2 and TRBJ1-2, the CDR3 gives the full variable domain: GAGVSQSPSNKVTEKGKDVELRCDPISGHTALYWYRQSLGQGLEFLIYFQGNSAPDKSGLPSDRFSAERTGGSVSTLTIQRTQQEDSAVYLCASSTDLPGYTFGSGTRLTVV.

The chain combines TRBV7-9 with TRBJ1-1; possibly TRBD1 for D (6 bases). CDR3 size: 16 residues. Germline loops: CDR1 SEHNR, CDR2 FQNEAQ (reference sequence). Trimming took 5 bases from V and 2 from J, leaving 18 bases between them. CDR3 amino acids: CASSIGQRALNTEAFF. The CDR3 DNA sequence: TGTGCCAGCAGCATTGGACAGCGCGCTCTAAACACTGAAGCTTTCTTT.

V gene TRBV5-1 combines with J gene TRBJ2-7; TRBD2 is a possible D gene (6 bases). The germline V and J ends were trimmed by 4 bases and 6 bases, with 11 bases remaining between them. Germline-derived CDR1 and CDR2 are SGHRS and YFSETQ. There are 12 residues in the CDR3. CDR3 protein: CASSPGGGEQYF. The CDR3 region has the DNA TGCGCCAGCAGCCCCGGGGGTGGCGAGCAGTACTTC.

J is TRBJ2-1 and V is TRBV5-1, with TRBD1 as a possible D gene (6 bases). The length of the CDR3 is 14 residues. Germline V lookup: CDR1 SGHRS, CDR2 YFSETQ. V was trimmed by 5 bases and J by 2 bases, leaving 11 bases between them. Here the CDR3 reads CASSTNRAYNEQFF. Here the CDR3 DNA reads TGCGCCAGCAGTACGAACAGGGCCTACAATGAGCAGTTCTTC.

The CDR3 is CASHLGGLNEQYF. The CDR3 bases are TGTGCCAGCCACCTAGGGGGTCTGAACGAGCAGTACTTC. This chain connects TRBV6-1 to TRBJ2-7, with D perhaps TRBD1 (6 bases). CDR1 MNHNS and CDR2 SASEGT come from the germline V gene. The CDR3 extends over 13 amino acids. Deletions cut 8 bases from V and 5 bases from J, with 16 bases between.

This chain connects TRBV4-1 to TRBJ2-1, with TRBD1 matching over 10 bases. The CDR3 consists of 16 residues. Trimming at V came to 3 bases and at J to 6 bases, leaving 8 bases not matched to a gene. Per the germline V gene, CDR1 is MGHRA and CDR2 is YSYEKL. The chain's CDR3 is CASSHPGWTGGNEQFF. As DNA, the CDR3 is TGCGCCAGCAGCCACCCTGGCTGGACAGGGGGCAATGAGCAGTTCTTC.

This clone was counted once. The chain employs TRBV2 and TRBJ2-1; TRBD2 agrees at 11 bases. Germline CDR1 is SNHLY and CDR2 is FYNNEI. The trim removed 7 bases at V and 7 bases at J, leaving 9 bases unmatched. The CDR3 covers 15 residues. The CDR3 DNA follows: TGTGCCAGCACTATACTAGCGGGAGTGGGTAATGAGCAGTTCTTC. Translation gives CASTILAGVGNEQFF.

The chain joins TRBV21-1 to TRBJ2-2; the DNA was not used to check the table's D call, TRBD2. TRBV21-1 is a pseudogene segment. This CDR3 is 21 amino acids long. CDR3 nucleotides: TGTGCCAGCAGCGTACCCGGGACATCCGGGACTAGCGGGAGTCAGACCGGGGAGCTGTTTTTT. It encodes CASSVPGTSGTSGSQTGELFF.

The chain is built from TRBV19 and TRBJ2-2; D ambiguous. Looked up from germline, CDR1 is LNHDA and CDR2 is SQIVND (reference sequence). The CDR3 spans 13 residues. V shed 2 bases and J shed 5 bases, with 6 bases lying between them. The CDR3 loop reads CASSISRTGELFF. The CDR3 coding sequence is TGTGCCAGTAGTATAAGCAGGACCGGGGAGCTGTTTTTT. Filled out from reference TRBV19 and TRBJ2-2, the complete variable domain reads DGGITQSPKYLFRKEGQNVTLSCEQNLNHDAMYWYRQDPGQGLRLIYYSQIVNDFQKGDIAEGYSVSREKKESFPLTVTSAQKNPTAFYLCASSISRTGELFFGEGSRLTVL.

The chain uses TRBV19 and TRBJ1-4, with 7 nucleotides matching TRBD1. The V segment lost 4 bases and the J segment 9 bases; nucleotides outside the gene matches: 11. Germline values: CDR1 LNHDA, CDR2 SQIVND (reference sequence). This CDR3 is 15 amino acids long. The CDR3 DNA reads TGTGCCAGTAGTACTAGACAGGGTGACAGGAAAAAACTGTTTTTT. This encodes CASSTRQGDRKKLFF.

The gene calls are TRBV2 and TRBJ1-5; 7 bases are shared with TRBD1. Germline V gives CDR1 SNHLY, CDR2 FYNNEI. Trimming took 8 bases from V and 2 from J; bases not matched to a gene: 12. This CDR3 spans 16 amino acids. CDR3 DNA sequence: TGTGCCAGCTGGGAGGGGGCGAAGGTGGGCAATCAGCCCCAGCATTTT. This gives the protein CASWEGAKVGNQPQHF.

The gene calls are TRBV6-6 and TRBJ1-5; D is perhaps TRBD1 (5 bases). Trimming left V 2 bases short and J 7 bases short, with 12 bases between. This CDR3 has 14 residues. Germline V gene data show CDR1 as MNHNY and CDR2 as SVGAGI (reference sequence). The CDR3 DNA follows: TGTGCCAGCAGTTACGGCGGAGCAGGGCAGCCCCAGCATTTT. Its translation is CASSYGGAGQPQHF.

This clone occurred a few times. The chain employs TRBV29-1 and TRBJ2-2; no firm D call. Per germline, CDR1 SQVTM and CDR2 ANQGSEA. V was trimmed by 1 base and J by 5 bases, leaving 5 bases between them. The CDR3 sequence is 12 residues long. CDR3 sequence reads: CSVEGRTGELFF. Written as DNA, the CDR3 is TGCAGCGTTGAAGGAAGGACCGGGGAGCTGTTTTTT.

The CDR3 spells CSAQSETQYF. CDR3 nucleotides: TGCAGTGCCCAGAGTGAGACCCAGTACTTC. The V call is TRBV20-1, the J call TRBJ2-5; D gene unclear. The CDR3 is 10 amino acids. The V and J ends lost 6 bases and 5 bases respectively, with 7 bases between them. The V gene's germline CDR1 is DFQATT and CDR2 SNEGSKA (reference sequence).

The V gene is TRBV4-3, the J gene TRBJ2-7; D may be TRBD2 (6 bases). Germline-derived CDR1 and CDR2 are LGHNA and YSLEER. Trimming left V 0 bases short and J 6 bases short, with 9 bases between. The CDR3 runs 13 residues. The CDR3 loop reads CASSQDLGGEQYF. In nucleotides, the CDR3 is TGCGCCAGCAGCCAAGATCTGGGGGGCGAGCAGTACTTC.

The chain employs TRBV7-2 and TRBJ2-2; D ambiguous. The V end lost 10 bases, the J end lost 1 base, and 13 bases lay between the germline ends. This CDR3 is built from 14 residues. Germline loops: CDR1 SGHTA, CDR2 FQGNSA. The CDR3 here is CANQPRQNTGELFF. The CDR3 nucleotides read TGTGCCAACCAACCAAGACAGAACACCGGGGAGCTGTTTTTT. The full variable domain, in which reference TRBV7-2 and TRBJ2-2 provide the parts outside the CDR3, is GAGVSQSPSNKVTEKGKDVELRCDPISGHTALYWYRQSLGQGLEFLIYFQGNSAPDKSGLPSDRFSAERTGGSVSTLTIQRTQQEDSAVYLCANQPRQNTGELFFGEGSRLTVL.

The chain combines TRBV10-2 with TRBJ1-2, with 9 bases identical to TRBD1. V shed 4 bases, J shed 4 bases, and the junction held 10 bases outside the gene matches. CDR1 WSHSY and CDR2 SAAADI come from the germline V gene. This CDR3 is 16 amino acids long. CDR3 bases: TGCGCCAGCAGTGGGACAGGGGCTTACCTCTCCTATGGCTACACCTTC. Residues: CASSGTGAYLSYGYTF.

This clone was detected only once. This rearrangement joins TRBV18 to TRBJ2-2; unclear D gene. The CDR3 totals 15 residues. CDR1 and CDR2 from the germline V gene are KGHSH and LQKENI. Deletions cut 0 bases from V and 4 bases from J, with 9 bases between. The chain's CDR3 is CASSPPSRGTGELFF. CDR3 in DNA: TGTGCCAGCTCACCACCGTCCAGAGGCACCGGGGAGCTGTTTTTT.

The genes are TRBV4-2 and TRBJ2-1; TRBD2 matches 10 bases. V trimming: 5 bases; J trimming: 4 bases; junction bases outside the gene matches: 5. Germline assignment: CDR1 LGHNA and CDR2 YNFKEQ. This CDR3 is 15 amino acids long. The CDR3 is CASSYIAGGYNEQFF. In DNA form, the CDR3 reads TGTGCCAGCAGCTACATAGCGGGAGGTTACAATGAGCAGTTCTTC.

V is TRBV19 and J is TRBJ1-4; perhaps TRBD1 as D (6 bases). Germline V gives CDR1 LNHDA, CDR2 SQIVND (reference sequence). V dropped 8 bases and J dropped 3 bases, with 10 bases sitting between them. The CDR3 contains 13 residues. The CDR3 DNA is TGTGCCAGTCGAACAGGGCCTAATGAAAAACTGTTTTTT. Its protein is CASRTGPNEKLFF.

This clone was recorded once. The chain combines TRBV6-5 with TRBJ2-2; 7 nucleotides line up with TRBD1. The CDR3 sequence is 15 residues long. CDR1 MNHEY and CDR2 SVGAGI come from the germline V gene. J gave up 5 bases and V 6 bases, and 9 bases lay outside the gene matches. The CDR3 nucleotides are TGTGCCAGCAGATATACAGGGGTAGGGACCGGGGAGCTGTTTTTT. It is translated as CASRYTGVGTGELFF.

The chain uses TRBV7-9 and TRBJ1-1; D remains ambiguous. CDR1 is SEHNR, CDR2 FQNEAQ, per germline (reference sequence). V lost 7 bases to trimming and J lost 1 base, with 13 bases between them. The CDR3 has 14 amino acids. In DNA form, the CDR3 reads TGTGCCAGCACCCGTCGGGAGCCGAACACTGAAGCTTTCTTT. Amino acids: CASTRREPNTEAFF.

The chain recombines TRBV5-6 with TRBJ2-7; D perhaps matches TRBD1 (5 bases). With 0 bases removed from V and 5 bases from J, the gap between germline ends came to 9 bases. There are 13 residues in the CDR3. Germline V gene lookup returns CDR1 SGHDT and CDR2 YYEEEE. The CDR3 sequence is CASSLVGVHEQYF. The CDR3 bases are TGTGCCAGCAGCTTGGTAGGGGTCCACGAGCAGTACTTC.

The rearrangement joins TRBV7-9 to TRBJ2-7; D call uncertain. The CDR3 is 13 amino acids. CDR1 SEHNR and CDR2 FQNEAQ come from the germline V gene (reference sequence). V dropped 8 bases and J dropped 2 bases, with 13 bases sitting between them. CDR3 loop: CASSRSGTYEQYF. Written as DNA, the CDR3 is TGTGCCAGCTCAAGGAGTGGGACCTACGAGCAGTACTTC.

Notes on this clone: The missing conserved phenylalanine or tryptophan at the end of this CDR3 makes a read error likely. It is unclear where the CDR3 begins or ends on the DNA, so no DNA is shown, and the CDR3 is as TCRdb lists it. V is TRBV27 and J is TRBJ1-4. The CDR3 is made up of 9 amino acids, end residues included. The germline CDR1 and CDR2 sequences are MNHEY and SMNVEV (reference sequence). The CDR3 sequence is CASSFGGNC.